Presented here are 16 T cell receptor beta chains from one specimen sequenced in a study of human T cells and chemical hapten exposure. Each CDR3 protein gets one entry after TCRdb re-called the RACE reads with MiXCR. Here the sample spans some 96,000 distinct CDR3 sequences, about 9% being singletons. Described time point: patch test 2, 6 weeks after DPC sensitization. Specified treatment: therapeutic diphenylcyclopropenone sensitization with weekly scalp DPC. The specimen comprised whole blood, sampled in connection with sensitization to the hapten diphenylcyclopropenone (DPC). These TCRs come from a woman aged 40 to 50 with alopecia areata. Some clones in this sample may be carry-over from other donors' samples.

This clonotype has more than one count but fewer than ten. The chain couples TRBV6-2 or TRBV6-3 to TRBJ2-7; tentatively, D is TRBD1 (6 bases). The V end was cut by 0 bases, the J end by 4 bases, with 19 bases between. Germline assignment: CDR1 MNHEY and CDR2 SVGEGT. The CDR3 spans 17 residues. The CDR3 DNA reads TGTGCCAGCAGTTACTCCCCTGGACAGCTCCAGGGGTACGAGCAGTACTTC. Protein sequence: CASSYSPGQLQGYEQYF.

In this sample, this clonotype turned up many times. The CDR3 spells CASSQVAPETQYF. CDR3 coding DNA: TGTGCCAGCAGCCAAGTTGCCCCAGAGACCCAGTACTTC. The chain joins TRBV3-1 to TRBJ2-5; no clear D. CDR3 length: 13 residues. V was cut by 1 base and J by 4 bases, with 7 bases left in between. Per germline, CDR1 LGHDT and CDR2 YNNKEL (reference sequence).

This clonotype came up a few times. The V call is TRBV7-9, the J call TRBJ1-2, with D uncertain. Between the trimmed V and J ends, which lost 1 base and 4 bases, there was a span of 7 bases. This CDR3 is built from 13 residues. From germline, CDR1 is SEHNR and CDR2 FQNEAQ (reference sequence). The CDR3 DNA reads TGTGCCAGCAGCTTAGAGTATTTCTATGGCTACACCTTC. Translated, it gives CASSLEYFYGYTF.

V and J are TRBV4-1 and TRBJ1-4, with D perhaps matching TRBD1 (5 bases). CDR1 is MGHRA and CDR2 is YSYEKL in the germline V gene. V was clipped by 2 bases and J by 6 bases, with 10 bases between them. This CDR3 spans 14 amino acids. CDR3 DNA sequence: TGCGCCAGCAGCCAACAGGGCGTAGATGAAAAACTGTTTTTT. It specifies CASSQQGVDEKLFF.

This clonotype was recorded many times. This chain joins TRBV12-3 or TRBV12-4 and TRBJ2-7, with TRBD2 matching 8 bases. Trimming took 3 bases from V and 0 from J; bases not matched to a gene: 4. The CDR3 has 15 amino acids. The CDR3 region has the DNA TGTGCCAGCAGTTTCAGCGGGAGCTACTCCTACGAGCAGTACTTC. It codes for CASSFSGSYSYEQYF.

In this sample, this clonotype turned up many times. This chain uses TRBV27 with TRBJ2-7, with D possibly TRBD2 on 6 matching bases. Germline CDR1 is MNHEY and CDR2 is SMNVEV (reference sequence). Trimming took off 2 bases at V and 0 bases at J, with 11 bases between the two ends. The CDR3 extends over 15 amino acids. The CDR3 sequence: CASSLHGGSSYEQYF. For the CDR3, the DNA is TGTGCCAGCAGTTTACACGGGGGTTCCTCCTACGAGCAGTACTTC.

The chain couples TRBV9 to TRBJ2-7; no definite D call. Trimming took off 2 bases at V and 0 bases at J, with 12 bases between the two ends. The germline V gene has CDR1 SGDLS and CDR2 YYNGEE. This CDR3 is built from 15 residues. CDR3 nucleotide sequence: TGTGCCAGCAGCGTGGACGGCTTCCTCTCCTACGAGCAGTACTTC. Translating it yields CASSVDGFLSYEQYF.

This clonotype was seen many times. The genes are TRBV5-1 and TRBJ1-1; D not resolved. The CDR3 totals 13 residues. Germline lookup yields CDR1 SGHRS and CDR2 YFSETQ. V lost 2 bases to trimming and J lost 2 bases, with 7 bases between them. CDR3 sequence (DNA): TGCGCCAGCAGCTTCGAGAGTAACACTGAAGCTTTCTTT. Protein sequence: CASSFESNTEAFF.

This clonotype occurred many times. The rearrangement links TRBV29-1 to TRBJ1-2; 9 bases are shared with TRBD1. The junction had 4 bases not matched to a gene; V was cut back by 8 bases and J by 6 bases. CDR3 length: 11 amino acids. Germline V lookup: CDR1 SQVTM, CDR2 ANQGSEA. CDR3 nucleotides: TGCAGCACCGGGACAGGGAATGGCTACACCTTC. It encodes CSTGTGNGYTF.

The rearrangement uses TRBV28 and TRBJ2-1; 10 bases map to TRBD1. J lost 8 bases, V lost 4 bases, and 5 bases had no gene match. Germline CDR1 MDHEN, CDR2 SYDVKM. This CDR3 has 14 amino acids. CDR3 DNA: TGTGCCAGCAGTTCGGGACAGGGGTCGGATGAGCAGTTCTTC. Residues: CASSSGQGSDEQFF.

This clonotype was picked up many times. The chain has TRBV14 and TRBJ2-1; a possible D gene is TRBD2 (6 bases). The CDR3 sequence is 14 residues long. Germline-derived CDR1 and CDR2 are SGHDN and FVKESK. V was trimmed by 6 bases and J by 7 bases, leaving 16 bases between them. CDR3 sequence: CASSTGASTNEQFF. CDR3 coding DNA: TGTGCCAGCAGTACGGGAGCGAGTACAAATGAGCAGTTCTTC.

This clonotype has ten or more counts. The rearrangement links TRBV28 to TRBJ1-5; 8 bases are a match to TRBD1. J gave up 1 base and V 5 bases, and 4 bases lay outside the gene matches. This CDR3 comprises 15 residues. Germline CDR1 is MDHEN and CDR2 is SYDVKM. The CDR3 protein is CASSLGQGSNQPQHF. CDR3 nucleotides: TGTGCCAGCAGTCTCGGACAGGGAAGCAATCAGCCCCAGCATTTT.

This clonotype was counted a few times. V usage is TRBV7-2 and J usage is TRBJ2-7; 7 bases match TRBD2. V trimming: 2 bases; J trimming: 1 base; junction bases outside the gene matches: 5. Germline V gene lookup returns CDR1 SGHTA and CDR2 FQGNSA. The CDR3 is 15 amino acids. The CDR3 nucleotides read TGTGCCAGCAGCTTACAGGCCGGGAGGTCCTACGAGCAGTACTTC. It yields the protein CASSLQAGRSYEQYF. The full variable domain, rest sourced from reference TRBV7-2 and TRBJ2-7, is GAGVSQSPSNKVTEKGKDVELRCDPISGHTALYWYRQSLGQGLEFLIYFQGNSAPDKSGLPSDRFSAERTGGSVSTLTIQRTQQEDSAVYLCASSLQAGRSYEQYFGPGTRLTVT.

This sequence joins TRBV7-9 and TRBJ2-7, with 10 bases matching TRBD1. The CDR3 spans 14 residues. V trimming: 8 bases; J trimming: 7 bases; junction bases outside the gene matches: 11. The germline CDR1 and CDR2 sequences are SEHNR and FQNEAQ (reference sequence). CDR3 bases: TGTGCCAGCCGTTCGGGACAGGGGCCCCTGGAGCAGTACTTC. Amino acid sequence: CASRSGQGPLEQYF.

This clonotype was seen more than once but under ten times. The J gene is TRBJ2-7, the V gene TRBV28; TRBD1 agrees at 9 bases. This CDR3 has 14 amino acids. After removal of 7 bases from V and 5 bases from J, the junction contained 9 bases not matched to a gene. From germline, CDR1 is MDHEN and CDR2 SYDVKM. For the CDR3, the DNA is TGTGCCAGCACCGGAGGACAGGGGTTTCACGAGCAGTACTTC. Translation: CASTGGQGFHEQYF.

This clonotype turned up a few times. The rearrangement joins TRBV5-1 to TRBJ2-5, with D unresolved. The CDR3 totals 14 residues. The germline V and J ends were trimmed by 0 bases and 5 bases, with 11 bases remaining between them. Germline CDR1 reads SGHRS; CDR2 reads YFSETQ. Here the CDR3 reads CASSLGSPEETQYF. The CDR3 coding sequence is TGCGCCAGCAGCTTGGGGAGTCCGGAGGAGACCCAGTACTTC.